This T cell receptor (beta chain) was captured in a study of T cells in Graves' hyperthyroidism and ophthalmopathy. Across the study: Peripheral blood samples were taken at initial diagnosis, prior to any treatment.

The CDR3 totals 15 residues. CDR1 SNHLY and CDR2 FYNNEI come from the germline V gene. V was clipped by 0 bases and J by 6 bases; unmatched bases: 5. TCR beta CDR3 regions were amplified from RNA transcripts. An initial round of RT-PCR targeting the TCR CDR3 relied on the HTBI primer set. TCRdb used MiXCR to reprocess the multiplex PCR reads, holding one entry per CDR3 protein. The data show about 640,000 distinct CDR3 sequences, 20% seen once. The V and J genes are TRBV2 and TRBJ2-1; TRBD2 matches 7 bases. Sequencing used blood. This clonotype originated in a man aged 30 to 45 with Graves' ophthalmopathy. CDR3 residues: CASSEAGGSFNEQFF. In DNA form, the CDR3 reads TGTGCCAGCAGTGAAGCTGGCGGGAGTTTCAATGAGCAGTTCTTC.